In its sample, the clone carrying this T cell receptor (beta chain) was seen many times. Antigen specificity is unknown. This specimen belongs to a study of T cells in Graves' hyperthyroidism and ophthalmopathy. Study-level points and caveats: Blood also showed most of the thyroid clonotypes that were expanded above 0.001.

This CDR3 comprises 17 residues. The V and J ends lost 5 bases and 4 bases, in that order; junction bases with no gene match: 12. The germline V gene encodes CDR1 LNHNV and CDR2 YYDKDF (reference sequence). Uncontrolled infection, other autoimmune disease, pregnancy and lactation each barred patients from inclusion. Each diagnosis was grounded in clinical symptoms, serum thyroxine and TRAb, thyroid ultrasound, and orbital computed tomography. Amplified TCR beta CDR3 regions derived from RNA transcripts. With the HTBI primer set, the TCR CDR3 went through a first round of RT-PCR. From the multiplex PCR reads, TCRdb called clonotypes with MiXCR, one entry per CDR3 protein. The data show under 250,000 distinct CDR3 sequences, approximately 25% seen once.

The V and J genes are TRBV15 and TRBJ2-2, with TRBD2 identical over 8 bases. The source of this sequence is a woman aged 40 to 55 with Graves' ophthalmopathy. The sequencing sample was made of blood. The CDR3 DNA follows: TGTGCCACCAGCCAGAAGGCGGGAGGCCTAGGCACCGGGGAGCTGTTTTTT. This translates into CATSQKAGGLGTGELFF.